The clone carrying this T cell receptor (beta chain) was found once. This may come from a read error, since a much larger clone is one base off. This sample's time point: newly diagnosed GD, antithyroid drugs for less than 3 months. TCR sequences were obtained from RNA taken from PBMCs. Patients came through an endocrinology department, and that department was in Xi'an, China. Arm-PCR of CDR3 regions and iRepertoire HTBI primers were the basis on which TCR beta libraries were built. Using its own MiXCR run on the multiplex PCR reads, TCRdb lists one record per CDR3 protein. The sample has some 200,000 distinct CDR3 sequences; approximately 19% are singletons. This entry belongs to a study of regulatory T cells in long-lasting Graves disease. The V and J ends lost 6 bases and 3 bases respectively, with 11 bases between them. Germline lookup yields CDR1 KGHSH and CDR2 LQKENI. The CDR3 is 14 residues long.

The data also belong to a second study, concerning T cells in Graves' hyperthyroidism and ophthalmopathy.

This chain links TRBV18 with TRBJ2-2; D unresolved. This sequence was found in a young woman with Graves disease. The material was peripheral blood mononuclear cells (PBMCs), obtained at new diagnosis, from a patient treated with antithyroid drugs. This CDR3 reads CASSQPLYTGELFF. CDR3 bases: TGTGCCAGCTCCCAACCTTTGTACACCGGGGAGCTGTTTTTT.